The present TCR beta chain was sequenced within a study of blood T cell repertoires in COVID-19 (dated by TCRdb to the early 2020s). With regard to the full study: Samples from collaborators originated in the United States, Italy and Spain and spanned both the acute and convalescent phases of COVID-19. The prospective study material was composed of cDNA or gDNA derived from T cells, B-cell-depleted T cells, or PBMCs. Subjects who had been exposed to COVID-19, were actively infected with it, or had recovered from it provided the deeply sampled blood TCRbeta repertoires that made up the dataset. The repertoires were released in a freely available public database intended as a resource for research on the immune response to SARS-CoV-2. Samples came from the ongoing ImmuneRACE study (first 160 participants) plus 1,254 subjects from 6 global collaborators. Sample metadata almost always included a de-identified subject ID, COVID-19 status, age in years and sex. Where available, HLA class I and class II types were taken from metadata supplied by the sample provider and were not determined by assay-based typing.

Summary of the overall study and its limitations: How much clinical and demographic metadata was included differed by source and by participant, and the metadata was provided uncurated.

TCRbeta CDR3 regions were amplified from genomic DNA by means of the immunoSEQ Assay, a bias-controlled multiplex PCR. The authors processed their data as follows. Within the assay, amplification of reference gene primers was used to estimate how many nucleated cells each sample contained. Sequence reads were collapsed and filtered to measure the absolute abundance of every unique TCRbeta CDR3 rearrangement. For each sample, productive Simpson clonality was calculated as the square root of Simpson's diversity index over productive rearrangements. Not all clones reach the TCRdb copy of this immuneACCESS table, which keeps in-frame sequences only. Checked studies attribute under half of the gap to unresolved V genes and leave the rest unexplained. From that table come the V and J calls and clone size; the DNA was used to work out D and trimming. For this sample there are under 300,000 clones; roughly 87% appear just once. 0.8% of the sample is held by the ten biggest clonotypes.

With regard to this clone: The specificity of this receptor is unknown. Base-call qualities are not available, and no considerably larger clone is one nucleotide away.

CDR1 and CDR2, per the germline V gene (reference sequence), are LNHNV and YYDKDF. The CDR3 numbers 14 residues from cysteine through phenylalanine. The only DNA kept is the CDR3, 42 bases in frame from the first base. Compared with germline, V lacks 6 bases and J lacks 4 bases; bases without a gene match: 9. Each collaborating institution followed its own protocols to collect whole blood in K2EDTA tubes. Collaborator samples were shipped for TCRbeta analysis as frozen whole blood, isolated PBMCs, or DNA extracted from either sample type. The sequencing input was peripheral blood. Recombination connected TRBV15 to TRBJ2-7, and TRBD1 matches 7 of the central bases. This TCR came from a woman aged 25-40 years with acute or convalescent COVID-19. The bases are TGTGCCACCAGGGCAACCGGGACAGTGTACGAGCAGTACTTC. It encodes CATRATGTVYEQYF.